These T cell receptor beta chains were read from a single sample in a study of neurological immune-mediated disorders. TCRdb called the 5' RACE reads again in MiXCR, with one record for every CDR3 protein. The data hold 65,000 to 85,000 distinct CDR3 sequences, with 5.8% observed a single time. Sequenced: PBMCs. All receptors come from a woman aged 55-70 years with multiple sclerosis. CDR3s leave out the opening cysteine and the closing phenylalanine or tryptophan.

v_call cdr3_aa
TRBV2 ASSFQPGGGYT
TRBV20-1 SAREPGQGIFEQY
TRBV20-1 SAKKGNEQF
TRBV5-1 ASSPPGQGATGELF
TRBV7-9 ASSPAGRNYGYT
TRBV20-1 SARDRGLAHYNEQF
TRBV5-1 ASSSGIRDTEAF
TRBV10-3 AISEQGIDQPQH
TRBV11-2 ASSLTTFGQGAADTQY
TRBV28 ASRPGEMLGQPQH
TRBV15 ATSRDSAGGDYEQY
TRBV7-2 ASSLLYRDIDYGYT